What follows are 3 T cell receptor beta chains derived from one specimen sequenced in a study of blood T cell repertoires in COVID-19. The data were produced by immunoSEQ multiplex PCR, yet TCRdb's version contains in-frame clones alone and is incomplete. The table includes approximately 270,000 clones, 70% to 90% detected once. Sequencing was carried out using peripheral blood. These receptors were obtained from a woman aged 70-85 years with acute or convalescent COVID-19.

The chain couples TRBV19 to TRBJ1-1, with D unresolved. The V end lost 5 bases, the J end lost 5 bases, and 18 bases lay between the germline ends. The CDR3 loop spans 15 amino acids. From germline, CDR1 is LNHDA and CDR2 SQIVND (reference sequence). CDR3 sequence (DNA): TGTGCCAGTAGTCGGTGGAGGGAAGGCAGAACTGAAGCTTTCTTT. This encodes CASSRWREGRTEAFF.

A note on this clone: The sample holds other DNA sequences that translate to the same CDR3. The chain joins TRBV2 to TRBJ1-5; a possible D gene is TRBD1 (6 bases). The V and J ends lost 6 bases and 5 bases respectively, with 11 bases between them. CDR1 is SNHLY, CDR2 FYNNEI, per germline. CDR3 size: 13 residues. The CDR3 here is CASRRGGDQPQHF. Here the CDR3 DNA reads TGTGCCAGCAGGAGGGGGGGCGATCAGCCCCAGCATTTT.

V usage is TRBV14 and J usage is TRBJ2-3; a weak D match, TRBD2 (6 bases). Germline CDR1 and CDR2: SGHDN and FVKESK. V dropped 2 bases and J dropped 4 bases, with 16 bases sitting between them. This CDR3 is built from 16 residues. The CDR3 loop is CASSQPGRWGADTQYF. The CDR3 nucleotides are TGTGCCAGCAGCCAACCTGGCCGTTGGGGGGCAGATACGCAGTATTTT.